The 27 T cell receptor beta chains listed next were all sequenced from one sample in a study of blood T cell repertoires in COVID-19. TCRdb's copy holds only in-frame clones and misses some; the assay was immunoSEQ multiplex PCR. This sample yields fewer than 450,000 clones, of which over 75% are seen a single time; around 1.9% belongs to the top ten. The sample consisted of PBMCs or T cells enriched from blood (not recorded which). These receptors were obtained from a woman between 35 and 50 years old with acute COVID-19.

The chain recombines TRBV15 with TRBJ2-5; a weak D match, TRBD2 (7 bases). The CDR3 is made up of 16 amino acids. V gave up 0 bases and J gave up 5 bases, with 16 bases separating them. In germline, CDR1 is LNHNV, CDR2 YYDKDF (reference sequence). CDR3 in DNA: TGTGCCACCAGCAGAGATTACGGGGGGCCTTTGGAGACCCAGTACTTC. Translated: CATSRDYGGPLETQYF.

This chain joins TRBV30 and TRBJ1-4, with 7 bases identical to TRBD1. J was trimmed by 7 bases and V by 5 bases; bases with no gene match: 7. Germline CDR1 is GTSNPN and CDR2 is SVGIG (reference sequence). The CDR3 spans 13 residues. The DNA for the CDR3 is TGTGCCTGGGGAATCGACAGGGTTGAAAAACTGTTTTTT. It is translated as CAWGIDRVEKLFF.

This clone has only a few counts. Other DNA sequences in this sample translate to the same CDR3. The J gene is TRBJ1-1, the V gene TRBV11-2, with a weak D call TRBD1 (6 bases). This CDR3 spans 15 amino acids. V dropped 5 bases and J dropped 1 base, with 14 bases sitting between them. The germline CDR1 and CDR2 sequences are SGHAT and FQNNGV. The CDR3 protein is CASSQLQGGNTEAFF. The DNA of the CDR3 is TGTGCCAGCAGCCAACTACAGGGCGGGAACACTGAAGCTTTCTTT.

This chain uses TRBV29-1 with TRBJ1-1; TRBD1 is a possible D gene (5 bases). This CDR3 region has 13 residues. Germline CDR1 is SQVTM and CDR2 is ANQGSEA. CDR3 residues: CRGDGQINTEAFF. In DNA, the CDR3 is TGCAGAGGGGATGGACAAATCAACACTGAAGCTTTCTTT.

V gene TRBV10-3 combines with J gene TRBJ2-1; TRBD1 might be the D (7 bases). The CDR3 covers 13 residues. Germline V lookup: CDR1 ENHRY, CDR2 SYGVKD. The germline V and J ends were trimmed by 9 bases and 5 bases, with 14 bases remaining between them. The CDR3 DNA reads as TGTGCCATAGGGGGGACAGCCGACAATGAGCAGTTCTTC. It is translated as CAIGGTADNEQFF.

The chain recombines TRBV6-5 with TRBJ2-1, with 8 positions matching TRBD2. The CDR3 spans 15 residues. CDR1 and CDR2 from the germline V gene are MNHEY and SVGAGI. V gave up 8 bases and J gave up 5 bases; unmatched junction bases: 11. CDR3 sequence (DNA): TGTGCCAGCGTCCGACCGGGACTAGGGGACAATGAGCAGTTCTTC. Protein product: CASVRPGLGDNEQFF.

A single count supports this clone. This chain links TRBV27 with TRBJ1-6; 8 bases map to TRBD1. Germline V lookup: CDR1 MNHEY, CDR2 SMNVEV (reference sequence). This CDR3 has 15 amino acids. The V and J ends lost 5 bases and 11 bases, in that order; junction bases with no gene match: 11. CDR3 sequence reads: CASSPWTGLLAPLHF. The CDR3 DNA reads as TGTGCCAGCAGTCCATGGACAGGGCTTTTGGCACCCCTCCACTTT.

This clone was recorded once. This chain connects TRBV6-1 to TRBJ2-2; weak D call: TRBD1 (5 bases). The CDR3 runs 14 residues. V was trimmed by 3 bases and J by 6 bases, leaving 11 bases between them. Per the germline V gene, CDR1 is MNHNS and CDR2 is SASEGT. In DNA, the CDR3 is TGTGCCAGCAGTGACATAGGGGTCCCCGGGGAGCTGTTTTTT. Its translation: CASSDIGVPGELFF.

The gene calls are TRBV13 and TRBJ2-7; TRBD2 matches at 8 bases. This CDR3 contains 16 residues. CDR1 is PRHDT, CDR2 FYEKMQ, per germline (reference sequence). The junction had 11 bases not matched to a gene; V was cut back by 5 bases and J by 2 bases. This CDR3 reads CASSVSGDSQAYEQYF. The CDR3, as DNA: TGTGCCAGCAGCGTTAGCGGGGACTCCCAAGCCTACGAGCAGTACTTC.

The chain is built from TRBV18 and TRBJ2-7, with D possibly being TRBD1 (6 bases). CDR1 is KGHSH, CDR2 LQKENI, per germline. CDR3 length equals 14 residues. V lost 3 bases and J lost 0, with 9 bases in between. Here the CDR3 reads CASSPLTGSYEQYF. Here the CDR3 DNA reads TGTGCCAGCTCACCCCTGACAGGCTCCTACGAGCAGTACTTC.

A remark on this clone: The same CDR3 can be traced to other DNA sequences in this sample. The rearrangement links TRBV6-5 to TRBJ1-5, with TRBD1 identical over 7 bases. V shed 6 bases and J 4 bases; nucleotides not matched to a gene: 3. This CDR3 contains 13 residues. CDR1 MNHEY and CDR2 SVGAGI come from the germline V gene. CDR3 in amino acids: CASRPQGNQPQHF. CDR3 coding DNA: TGTGCCAGCAGGCCACAGGGGAATCAGCCCCAGCATTTT.

In the case of this clone: At the DNA level, this CDR3 is encoded by other sequences in the same sample as well. The chain employs TRBV7-9 and TRBJ2-2, with D possibly TRBD1 on 6 matching bases. Germline-derived CDR1 and CDR2 are SEHNR and FQNEAQ (reference sequence). The CDR3 is 14 amino acids. V was clipped by 1 base and J by 4 bases, with 7 bases between them. CDR3 coding DNA: TGTGCCAGCAGCTTAGACAGGGCCACCGGGGAGCTGTTTTTT. It translates to CASSLDRATGELFF.

V is TRBV2 and J is TRBJ2-5, with D possibly matching TRBD1 (6 bases). Germline CDR1 reads SNHLY; CDR2 reads FYNNEI. Between the trimmed V and J ends, which lost 5 bases and 1 base, there was a span of 11 bases. This CDR3 region has 14 residues. The DNA for the CDR3 is TGTGCCAGCAGTCGCGACAGGTTCCAAGAGACCCAGTACTTC. Encoded protein: CASSRDRFQETQYF.

The CDR3 coding sequence is TGTGCCTGGAGTGCCGGTGTACAGGGGGAAGGCTACACCTTC. Protein product: CAWSAGVQGEGYTF. V usage is TRBV30 and J usage is TRBJ1-2; TRBD1 matches at 8 bases. V was clipped by 1 base and J by 8 bases; unmatched bases: 9. CDR3 length equals 14 residues. Germline values: CDR1 GTSNPN, CDR2 SVGIG (reference sequence).

The chain links TRBV5-1 to TRBJ2-2; 7 bases are shared with TRBD1. The ends lost 0 bases at V and 4 bases at J; junction bases unmatched: 9. The CDR3 covers 17 residues. The germline CDR1 and CDR2 sequences are SGHRS and YFSETQ. The DNA for the CDR3 is TGCGCCAGCAGCTTGGCCTTTCTAGGGGGCGGCACCGGGGAGCTGTTTTTT. Protein sequence: CASSLAFLGGGTGELFF.

The table lists this clone with a count of one. Other DNA sequences in this specimen translate into the identical CDR3. The chain recombines TRBV4-1 with TRBJ1-1; 11 bases align to TRBD1. The CDR3 contains 15 residues. Per germline, CDR1 MGHRA and CDR2 YSYEKL. Unmatched junction bases numbered 1, after V lost 0 bases and J lost 4 bases. The CDR3 nucleotides read TGCGCCAGCAGCCAAGATGGGACAGGGGGCACTGAAGCTTTCTTT. This translates into CASSQDGTGGTEAFF.

The rearrangement uses TRBV2 and TRBJ2-3; 14 bases align to TRBD2. The CDR3 spans 15 residues. The V gene end was trimmed by 6 bases and the J gene end by 4 bases; junction bases not matched to a gene: 3. Germline CDR1 SNHLY, CDR2 FYNNEI. The CDR3 DNA sequence: TGTGCCAGCAGAGAGACTAGCGGGGGGGCAGATACGCAGTATTTT. Protein product: CASRETSGGADTQYF.

The chain recombines TRBV6-5 with TRBJ1-3, with 7 bases that match TRBD1. CDR1 is MNHEY, CDR2 SVGAGI, per germline. Unmatched junction bases numbered 6, after V lost 10 bases and J lost 0 bases. The CDR3 is made up of 14 amino acids. The CDR3 DNA reads as TGTGCCACTGCACAGGGGATCTCTGGAAACACCATATATTTT. Translating it yields CATAQGISGNTIYF.

CDR3 nucleotides: TGTGCCAGCTCATCTCAGGGTCCGTATGAGCAGTTCTTC. Amino acids: CASSSQGPYEQFF. J is TRBJ2-1 and V is TRBV18; tentative D call: TRBD1 (5 bases). The CDR3 spans 13 residues. Germline V CDR1 and CDR2: KGHSH, LQKENI. V gave up 5 bases and J gave up 8 bases, with 13 bases separating them.

The rearrangement uses TRBV19 and TRBJ1-4; 7 bases are a match to TRBD1. Germline CDR1 and CDR2: LNHDA and SQIVND (reference sequence). V was pared by 3 bases and J by 5 bases, with 9 bases of the junction left unmatched. The CDR3 is 16 residues long. The CDR3, as DNA: TGTGCCAGTAGTATTTACTTCGGACAGGCAAATGAAAAACTGTTTTTT. This translates into CASSIYFGQANEKLFF.

This clone has only a few counts. V gene TRBV19 combines with J gene TRBJ1-1; maybe TRBD1 (5 bases). CDR1 is LNHDA and CDR2 is SQIVND in the germline V gene (reference sequence). The CDR3 contains 14 residues. Trimming cost V 3 bases and J 3 bases, with 11 bases left between them. CDR3 sequence reads: CASSIAGMYTEAFF. CDR3 sequence (DNA): TGTGCCAGTAGTATCGCAGGGATGTACACTGAAGCTTTCTTT.

The chain combines TRBV5-1 with TRBJ1-6, with D uncertain. Deletions cut 1 base from V and 4 bases from J, with 6 bases between. The length of the CDR3 is 14 residues. Germline V lookup: CDR1 SGHRS, CDR2 YFSETQ. The CDR3 loop reads CASSLSLYNSPLHF. The CDR3 nucleotides read TGCGCCAGCAGCTTGAGCCTGTATAATTCACCCCTCCACTTT.

This chain links TRBV7-8 with TRBJ1-1, with 7 bases identical to TRBD1. The germline gives CDR1 SGHVS, CDR2 FQNEAQ. Trimming took 4 bases from V and 8 from J; bases not matched to a gene: 19. The CDR3 consists of 17 residues. DNA of the CDR3: TGTGCCAGCAGCTCCCCGACAGGGATGGCCCCGGTGGGAGAAGCTTTCTTT. Its protein product is CASSSPTGMAPVGEAFF.

This sequence joins TRBV6-5 and TRBJ1-5; TRBD1 matches at 7 bases. This CDR3 contains 15 residues. Per the germline V gene, CDR1 is MNHEY and CDR2 is SVGAGI. V shed 4 bases and J 1 base; nucleotides not matched to a gene: 4. The CDR3 DNA follows: TGTGCCAGCAGTTTACAGGGGCCAAGCAATCAGCCCCAGCATTTT. Protein sequence: CASSLQGPSNQPQHF.

The rearrangement links TRBV3-1 (or the pseudogene TRBV3-2) to TRBJ1-1, with 8 bases lining up with TRBD1. There are 13 residues in the CDR3. After removal of 3 bases from V and 8 bases from J, the junction contained 5 bases not matched to a gene. Germline CDR1 is LGHDT and CDR2 is YNNKEL (reference sequence). The CDR3 nucleotides are TGTGCCAGCAGCCATGCGGACAGGGAAGAAGCTTTCTTT. Amino acid sequence: CASSHADREEAFF.

V and J are TRBV5-1 and TRBJ1-2; 8 nucleotides align to TRBD1. CDR3 length equals 15 residues. In germline, CDR1 is SGHRS, CDR2 YFSETQ. V gave up 0 bases and J gave up 8 bases; unmatched junction bases: 9. In nucleotides, the CDR3 is TGCGCCAGCAGCTTGGTTACAGGGGGTGAGGGCGGCTACACCTTC. It translates to CASSLVTGGEGGYTF.

The chain couples TRBV7-6 to TRBJ2-1; TRBD1 matches 7 bases. Per germline, CDR1 SGHVS and CDR2 FNYEAQ. The V segment lost 1 base and the J segment 3 bases; nucleotides outside the gene matches: 18. This CDR3 spans 20 amino acids. CDR3 region: CASSLESRGSRLLYYNEQFF. The CDR3 DNA reads as TGTGCCAGCAGCTTAGAATCCAGGGGGTCGAGACTACTGTACTACAATGAGCAGTTCTTC.